This T cell receptor (beta chain) is from a study of beta chain features in type 1 diabetes. Background on the study: Examined across all samples were roughly 100 million sorted cells.

The V gene's germline CDR1 is GTSNPN and CDR2 SVGIG (reference sequence). V was clipped by 0 bases and J by 4 bases; unmatched bases: 5. CDR3 length equals 15 residues. Findings of the study overall: Among patients with Type 1 diabetes, TCRB CDR3s were moderately but significantly shorter in every one of the four CD4+ subsets.

The isolated RNA, all of it, was reverse transcribed, so expressed TCRB transcripts were what got sequenced. Here immunoSEQ multiplex PCR was the method, and the copy in TCRdb shows in-frame clones only, minus some. This sample has about 240,000 clones, with about 15% found just once. Concerning this clone: The antigen remains unidentified.

Sequences were obtained from naive CD4+ T cells from blood. The chain has TRBV30 and TRBJ2-3, with 9 bases aligning to TRBD2. The sequence derives from a man in his thirties or forties with type 1 diabetes. The CDR3 DNA reads as TGTGCCTGGAGTGTTGTGCTAGCGGGATCAGATACGCAGTATTTT. Translated, it gives CAWSVVLAGSDTQYF.